This T cell receptor (beta chain) was documented in a study of response to subunit inactivated influenza vaccine. Study results and limitations: After each seasonal influenza vaccination, few new T cells are recruited, the authors suggested.

Remarks on this clonotype: The antigen is unknown.

In TCRdb, the RT-PCR reads were re-called with MiXCR into one record per CDR3 protein. The table lists roughly 700,000 distinct CDR3 sequences, 15% to 17% of them singletons, with about 9.9% in the top ten. The sequences come from PBMCs from blood, collected about 12 days after vaccination. This clonotype was obtained from a man aged 50-60 years who received an inactivated influenza vaccine.

CDR3 DNA sequence: TGTGCCAGCAGTTTAGGGAAGGGGGGCTTTCAGCCCCAGCATTTT. Encoded protein: CASSLGKGGFQPQHF. V usage is TRBV12-3 or TRBV12-4 and J usage is TRBJ1-5, with D perhaps matching TRBD1 (6 bases). CDR3 size: 15 residues. The V gene lost 1 base and the J gene lost 6 bases, with 13 bases spanning the gap.